This T cell receptor beta chain derives from a study of memory CD4+ T cells and cytomegalovirus serostatus. Study-wide context: Healthy Belgian adult donors included several CMV-positive and more than 20 CMV-negative people.

Study-level results: CD4+ memory repertoires contained about two fifths of the roughly 150 reported CMV TCRbeta sequences. Suggested: most of the CMV-linked TCR signature lies in CD4+ memory cells.

V was shortened by 3 bases and J by 2 bases, with 15 bases between the two germline ends. Per the germline V gene, CDR1 is SGDLS and CDR2 is YYNGEE. The CDR3 is 16 residues long. The sort gate was single viable CD3+CD4+CD8-CD45RO+ cells for memory CD4+ T cells. Authors' processing steps: After removing out-of-frame reads, 2 million to 2.5 million distinct TCRbeta sequences remained. Method: immunoSEQ multiplex PCR; TCRdb's copy keeps in-frame clones and lacks some. The V and J calls and the clone size are those of that table, but D and trimming were determined from the DNA. The table has some 41,000 clones, 75% to 85% seen once. Details on this clone: What it binds is unknown.

Sequencing was performed on memory CD4+ T cells from blood. This receptor was obtained from an adult in good health and CMV-seronegative. V is TRBV9 and J is TRBJ2-1; possible D gene TRBD2, 6 bases. The CDR3 region is CASSAGGAVTYNEQFF. CDR3 sequence (DNA): TGTGCCAGCAGCGCCGGGGGTGCGGTGACCTACAATGAGCAGTTCTTC.